Included here is one T cell receptor (beta chain) sequence, with context. This clone has just a few counts. Its antigen is unknown. The record has no base qualities; no much larger clone is one base away. The data originate from a study of control samples from healthy donors and cancer patients (dated by TCRdb to about 2020). Library generation was performed with the immunoSEQ multiplex PCR assay. TCRdb holds this immuneACCESS table with in-frame rearrangements only. Some clones are missing; in checked studies, unresolved V genes explain under half, and the rest has no known cause. The sample data list 390,000 or so clones, and over 75% of these were observed just once. Together, the top ten hold more than 6% of the sample. V is cut back by 4 bases and J by 5 bases, with 0 bases in the junction unmatched. Inclusive of the bounding cysteine and phenylalanine, the CDR3 is 11 residues long. Only the CDR3 DNA stays, 33 bases, in frame from base 1. The germline V gene yields SQVTM for CDR1 and ANQGSEA for CDR2.

This clonotype originated in a man in his forties or fifties with head and neck cancer. The rearrangement joined TRBV29-1 to TRBJ2-7, with 9 central nucleotides matching TRBD1. The specimen was PBMCs. The DNA sequence reads TGCAGCGTTGGGGACAGGGACGAGCAGTACTTC. The resulting protein is CSVGDRDEQYF.